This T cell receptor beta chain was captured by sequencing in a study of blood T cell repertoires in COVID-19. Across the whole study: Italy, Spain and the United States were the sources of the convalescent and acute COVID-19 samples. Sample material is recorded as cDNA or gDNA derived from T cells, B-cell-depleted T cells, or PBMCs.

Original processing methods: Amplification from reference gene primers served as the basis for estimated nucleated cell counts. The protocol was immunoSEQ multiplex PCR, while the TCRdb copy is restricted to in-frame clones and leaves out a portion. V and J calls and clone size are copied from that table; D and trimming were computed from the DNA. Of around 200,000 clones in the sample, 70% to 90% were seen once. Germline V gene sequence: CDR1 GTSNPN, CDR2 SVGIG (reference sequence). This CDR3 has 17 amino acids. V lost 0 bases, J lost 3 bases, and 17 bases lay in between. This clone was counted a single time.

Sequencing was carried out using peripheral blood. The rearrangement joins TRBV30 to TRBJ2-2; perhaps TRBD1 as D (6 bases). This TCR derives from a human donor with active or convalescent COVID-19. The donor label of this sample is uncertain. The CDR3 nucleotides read TGTGCCTGGAGTGTAAGGACCGTGACAGGAGACACCGGGGAGCTGTTTTTT. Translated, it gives CAWSVRTVTGDTGELFF. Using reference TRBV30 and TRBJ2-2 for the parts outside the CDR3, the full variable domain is SQTIHQWPATLVQPVGSPLSLECTVEGTSNPNLYWYRQAAGRGLQLLFYSVGIGQISSEVPQNLSASRPQDRQFILSSKKLLLSDSGFYLCAWSVRTVTGDTGELFFGEGSRLTVL.